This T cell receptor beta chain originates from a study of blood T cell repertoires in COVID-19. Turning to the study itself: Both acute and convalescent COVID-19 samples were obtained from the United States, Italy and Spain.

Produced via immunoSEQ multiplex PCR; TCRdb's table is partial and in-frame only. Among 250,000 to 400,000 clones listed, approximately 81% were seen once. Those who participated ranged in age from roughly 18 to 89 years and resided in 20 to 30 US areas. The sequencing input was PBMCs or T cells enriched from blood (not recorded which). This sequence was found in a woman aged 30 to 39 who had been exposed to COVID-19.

The CDR3: CASSRGGNNEQFF. In nucleotides, the CDR3 is TGTGCCAGCAGCAGAGGGGGAAACAATGAGCAGTTCTTC. The rearrangement joins TRBV5-5 to TRBJ2-1; possible D gene TRBD1, 6 bases. The ends were cut back, 4 bases at V and 5 bases at J, with 10 bases in the middle. The length of the CDR3 is 13 residues. Germline values: CDR1 SGHKS, CDR2 YYEKEE (reference sequence).